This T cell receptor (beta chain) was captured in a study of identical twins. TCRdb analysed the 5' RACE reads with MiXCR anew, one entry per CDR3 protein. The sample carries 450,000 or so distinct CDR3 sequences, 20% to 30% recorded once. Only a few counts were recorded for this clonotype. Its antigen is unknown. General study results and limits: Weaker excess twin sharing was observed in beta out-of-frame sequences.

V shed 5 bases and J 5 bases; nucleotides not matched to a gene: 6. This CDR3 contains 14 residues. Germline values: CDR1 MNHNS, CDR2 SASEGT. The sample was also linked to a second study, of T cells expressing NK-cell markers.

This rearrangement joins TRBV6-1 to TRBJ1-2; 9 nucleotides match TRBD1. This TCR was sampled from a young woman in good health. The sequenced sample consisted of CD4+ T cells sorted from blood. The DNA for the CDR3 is TGTGCCAGCAGTCCGGACAGGGGCGAGTATGGCTACACCTTC. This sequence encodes CASSPDRGEYGYTF.